There are a few counts of the clone carrying this T cell receptor (beta chain). The antigen is not known. These data come from a study of identifying expanded T cells in peripheral blood. Points from the study as a whole: Technical replicates showed approximately 1.2 changed clones; two weeks approximately 16; four weeks 19.

Sequencing used immunoSEQ multiplex PCR; TCRdb keeps in-frame clones, though not all of them. The repertoire includes about 100,000 clones, around nine tenths of them detected once, and about 18% sits in the top ten. During the collection period, no donor immune events like infections were recorded. The TCR comes from a person aged 18 to 75 in good health. Sequencing input: blood.

The CDR3, as DNA: TGCGCCAGCATTGGGGGGTCGCGGGGGAACACTGAAGCTTTCTTT. Its protein is CASIGGSRGNTEAFF. The V and J genes are TRBV4-1 and TRBJ1-1, with D possibly being TRBD1 (5 bases). CDR3 size: 15 residues. Between the trimmed V and J ends, which lost 7 bases and 1 base, there was a span of 16 bases. Per germline, CDR1 MGHRA and CDR2 YSYEKL.